Sequencing of this T cell receptor (beta chain) was carried out in a study of cytomegalovirus exposure and HLA in healthy donors. Broader study findings: Other equally common chains were less clonally expanded than HLA-associated TCR beta chains, a later analysis showed. What a later analysis reportedly showed was that an Asian-associated ancestry cluster had fewer N-insertions than the 666-donor mean. The classifier reportedly diagnosed cytomegalovirus status with high sensitivity and specificity.

As for this clone: Its antigen is as yet unknown.

The PCR used 60 Vbeta and 13 Jbeta primers. Sequenced by immunoSEQ multiplex PCR; TCRdb stores in-frame clones only, minus some. The sample records about 190,000 clones, around four fifths being singletons. CDR1 and CDR2 from the germline V gene are SGHVS and FNYEAQ. The trim removed 1 base at V and 0 bases at J, leaving 2 bases unmatched. The CDR3 is 16 residues long. The clonotype was recovered from a man aged 35-49 years in good health and CMV-seropositive. Source material: PBMCs. This chain joins TRBV7-6 and TRBJ2-5; TRBD2 agrees at 10 bases. The CDR3 is CASSLGGLANQETQYF. CDR3 DNA: TGTGCCAGCAGCTTAGGGGGACTAGCGAACCAAGAGACCCAGTACTTC.